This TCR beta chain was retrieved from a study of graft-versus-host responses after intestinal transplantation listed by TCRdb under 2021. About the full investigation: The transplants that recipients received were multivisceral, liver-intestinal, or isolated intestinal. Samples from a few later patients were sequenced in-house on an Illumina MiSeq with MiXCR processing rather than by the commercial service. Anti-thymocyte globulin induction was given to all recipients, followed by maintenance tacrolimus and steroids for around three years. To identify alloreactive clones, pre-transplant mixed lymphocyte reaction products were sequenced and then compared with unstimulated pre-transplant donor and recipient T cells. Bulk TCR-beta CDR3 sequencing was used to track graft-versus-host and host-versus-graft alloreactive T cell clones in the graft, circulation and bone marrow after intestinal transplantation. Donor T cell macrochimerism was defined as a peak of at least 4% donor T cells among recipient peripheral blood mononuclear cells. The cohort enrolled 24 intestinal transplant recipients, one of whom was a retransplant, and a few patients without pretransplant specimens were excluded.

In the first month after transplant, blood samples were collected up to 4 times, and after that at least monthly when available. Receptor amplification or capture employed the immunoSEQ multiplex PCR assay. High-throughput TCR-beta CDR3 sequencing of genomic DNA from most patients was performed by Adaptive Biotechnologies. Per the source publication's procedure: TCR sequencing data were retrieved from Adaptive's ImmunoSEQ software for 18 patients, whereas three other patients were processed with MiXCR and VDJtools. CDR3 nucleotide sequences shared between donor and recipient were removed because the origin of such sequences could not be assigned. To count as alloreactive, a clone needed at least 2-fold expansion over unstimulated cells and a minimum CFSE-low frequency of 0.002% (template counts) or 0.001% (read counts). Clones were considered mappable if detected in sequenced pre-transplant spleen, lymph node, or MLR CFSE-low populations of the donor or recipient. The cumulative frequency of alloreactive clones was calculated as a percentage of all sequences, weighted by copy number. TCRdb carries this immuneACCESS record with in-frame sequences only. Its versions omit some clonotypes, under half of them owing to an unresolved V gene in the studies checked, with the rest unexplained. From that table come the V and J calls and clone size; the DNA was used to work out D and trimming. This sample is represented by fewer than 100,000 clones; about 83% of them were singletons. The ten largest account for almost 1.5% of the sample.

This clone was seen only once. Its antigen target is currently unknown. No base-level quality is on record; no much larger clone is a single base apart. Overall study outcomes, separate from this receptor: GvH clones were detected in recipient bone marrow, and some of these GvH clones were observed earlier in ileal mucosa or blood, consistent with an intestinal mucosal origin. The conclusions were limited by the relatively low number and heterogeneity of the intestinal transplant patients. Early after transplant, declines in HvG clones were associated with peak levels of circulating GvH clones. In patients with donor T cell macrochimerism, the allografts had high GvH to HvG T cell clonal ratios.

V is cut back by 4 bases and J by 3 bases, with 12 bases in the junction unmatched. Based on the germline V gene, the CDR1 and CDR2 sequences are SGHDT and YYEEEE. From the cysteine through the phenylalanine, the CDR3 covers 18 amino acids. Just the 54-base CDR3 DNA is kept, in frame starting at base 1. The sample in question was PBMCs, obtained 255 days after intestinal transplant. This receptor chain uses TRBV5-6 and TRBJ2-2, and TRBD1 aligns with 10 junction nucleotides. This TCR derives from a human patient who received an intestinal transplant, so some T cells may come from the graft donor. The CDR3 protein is CASSDWVGQGPYTGELFF. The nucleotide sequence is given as TGTGCCAGCAGCGATTGGGTGGGACAGGGGCCGTACACCGGGGAGCTGTTTTTT.